This entry concerns a single T cell receptor (beta chain). Its antigen remains unidentified. This sample was taken from a study of T cell responses to AZD1222 COVID-19 vaccine. Overall study findings and caveats: Clonal diversity may have been underestimated, and the donors were mostly white British, with more females than males.

Generated by immunoSEQ multiplex PCR, the TCRdb table keeps only in-frame clones and is missing some. The repertoire consists of under 200,000 clones, with roughly 94% occurring once and the leading ten covering approximately 0.69%. V shed 1 base and J shed 5 bases, with 11 bases lying between them. Germline V gene data show CDR1 as SGHTA and CDR2 as FQGNSA. The CDR3 has 14 residues. The V call is TRBV7-2, the J call TRBJ1-1; tentative D call: TRBD1 (5 bases). The TCR was taken from an adult in good health. The material was peripheral blood, obtained on day 0 of AZD1222 vaccination. DNA for the CDR3: TGTGCCAGCAGCTTAGGGCAGGGTTTAACTGAAGCTTTCTTT. Its translation is CASSLGQGLTEAFF.